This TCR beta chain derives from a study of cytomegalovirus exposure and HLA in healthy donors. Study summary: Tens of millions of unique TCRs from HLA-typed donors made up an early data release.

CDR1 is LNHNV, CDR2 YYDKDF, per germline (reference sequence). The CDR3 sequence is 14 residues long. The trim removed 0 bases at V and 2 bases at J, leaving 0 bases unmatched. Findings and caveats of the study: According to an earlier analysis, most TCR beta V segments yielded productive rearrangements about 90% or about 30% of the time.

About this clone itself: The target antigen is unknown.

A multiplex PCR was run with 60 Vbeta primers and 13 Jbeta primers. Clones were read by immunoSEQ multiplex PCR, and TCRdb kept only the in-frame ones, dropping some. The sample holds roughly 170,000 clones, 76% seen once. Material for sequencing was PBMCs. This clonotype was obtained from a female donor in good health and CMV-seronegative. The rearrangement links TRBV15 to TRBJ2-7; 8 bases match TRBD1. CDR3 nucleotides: TGTGCCACCAGCAGAGACAGGGGGCCCTACGAGCAGTACTTC. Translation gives CATSRDRGPYEQYF.